This record covers a single T cell receptor (beta chain). PCR amplification relied on 60 Vbeta primers (plus 13 Jbeta primers). The method was immunoSEQ multiplex PCR; TCRdb's version includes in-frame clones alone and lacks a portion of them. Of fewer than 200,000 clones in the sample, more than 65% were seen once. The germline CDR1 and CDR2 sequences are SGHNT and YYREEE (reference sequence). This CDR3 spans 14 amino acids. The J segment lost 5 bases and the V segment lost 4 bases, leaving 7 bases of the junction unmatched. These data belong to a study of cytomegalovirus exposure and HLA in healthy donors.

Sequenced: PBMCs. J is TRBJ2-5 and V is TRBV5-4; 8 nucleotides match TRBD2. The TCR sequence derives from a male donor in good health and CMV-seronegative. CDR3 nucleotide sequence: TGTGCCAGCAGCCCAACCCCGGGGGGGGAGACCCAGTACTTC. It codes for CASSPTPGGETQYF. The full variable domain, its missing parts supplied by reference TRBV5-4 and TRBJ2-5, is ETGVTQSPTHLIKTRGQQVTLRCSSQSGHNTVSWYQQALGQGPQFIFQYYREEENGRGNFPPRFSGLQFPNYSSELNVNALELDDSALYLCASSPTPGGETQYFGPGTRLLVL.